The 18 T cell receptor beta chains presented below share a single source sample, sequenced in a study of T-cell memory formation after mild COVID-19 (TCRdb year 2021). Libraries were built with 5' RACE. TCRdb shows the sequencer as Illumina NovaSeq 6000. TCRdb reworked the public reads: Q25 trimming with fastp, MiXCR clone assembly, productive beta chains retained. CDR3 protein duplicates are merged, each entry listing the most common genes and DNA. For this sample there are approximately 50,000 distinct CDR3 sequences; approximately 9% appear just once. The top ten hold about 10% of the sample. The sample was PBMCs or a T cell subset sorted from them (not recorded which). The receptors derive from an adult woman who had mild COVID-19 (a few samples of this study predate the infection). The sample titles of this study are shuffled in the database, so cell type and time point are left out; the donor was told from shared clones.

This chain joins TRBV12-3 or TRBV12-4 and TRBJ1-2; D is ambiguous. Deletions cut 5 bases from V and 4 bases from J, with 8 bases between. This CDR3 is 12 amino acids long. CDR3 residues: CASSDLGYGYTF. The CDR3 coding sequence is TGTGCCAGCAGTGACTTGGGCTATGGCTACACCTTC.

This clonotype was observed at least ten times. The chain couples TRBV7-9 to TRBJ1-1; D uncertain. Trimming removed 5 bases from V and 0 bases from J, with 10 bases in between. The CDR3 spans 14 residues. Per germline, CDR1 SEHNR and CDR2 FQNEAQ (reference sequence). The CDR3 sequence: CASSPSPMNTEAFF. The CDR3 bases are TGTGCCAGCAGCCCCAGCCCCATGAACACTGAAGCTTTCTTT.

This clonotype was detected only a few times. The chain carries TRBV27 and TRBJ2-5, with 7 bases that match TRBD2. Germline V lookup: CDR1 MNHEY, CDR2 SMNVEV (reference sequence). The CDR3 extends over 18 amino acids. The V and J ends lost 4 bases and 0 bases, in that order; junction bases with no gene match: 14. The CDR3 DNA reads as TGTGCCAGCAGTTCCCGCCCAAGACTAGCTCCCTACCAAGAGACCCAGTACTTC. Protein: CASSSRPRLAPYQETQYF.

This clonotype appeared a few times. CDR3 sequence (DNA): TGTGCCAGCAGTTACTCGATGGTAGGGGGCAATGAGCAGTTCTTC. Translation gives CASSYSMVGGNEQFF. The J gene is TRBJ2-1, the V gene TRBV6-5; possibly TRBD1 for D (6 bases). CDR1 and CDR2 from the germline V gene are MNHEY and SVGAGI. CDR3 length equals 15 residues. The ends were cut back, 0 bases at V and 6 bases at J, with 12 bases in the middle.

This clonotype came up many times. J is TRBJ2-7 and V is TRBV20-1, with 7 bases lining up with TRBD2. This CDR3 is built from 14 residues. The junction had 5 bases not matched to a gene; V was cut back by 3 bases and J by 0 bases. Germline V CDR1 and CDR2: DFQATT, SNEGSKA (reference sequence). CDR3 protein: CSASGGGTSYEQYF. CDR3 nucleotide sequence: TGCAGTGCTAGCGGCGGGGGAACCTCCTACGAGCAGTACTTC.

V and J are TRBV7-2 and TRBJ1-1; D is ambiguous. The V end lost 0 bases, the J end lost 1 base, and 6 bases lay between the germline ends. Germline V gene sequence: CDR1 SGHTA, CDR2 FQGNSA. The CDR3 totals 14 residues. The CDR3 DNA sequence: TGTGCCAGCAGCTTAGCGGCACAGAACACTGAAGCTTTCTTT. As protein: CASSLAAQNTEAFF.

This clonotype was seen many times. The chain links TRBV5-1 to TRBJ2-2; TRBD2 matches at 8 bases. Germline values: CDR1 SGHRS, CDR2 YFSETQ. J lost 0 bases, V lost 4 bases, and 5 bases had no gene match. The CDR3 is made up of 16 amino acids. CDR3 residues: CASSPPGLANTGELFF. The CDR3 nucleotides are TGCGCCAGCAGCCCCCCGGGACTAGCGAACACCGGGGAGCTGTTTTTT.

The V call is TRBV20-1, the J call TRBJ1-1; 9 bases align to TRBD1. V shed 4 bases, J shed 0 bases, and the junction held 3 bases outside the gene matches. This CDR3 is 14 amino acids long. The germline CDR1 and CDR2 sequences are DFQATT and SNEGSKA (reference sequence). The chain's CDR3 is CSAKGQGLNTEAFF. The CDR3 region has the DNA TGCAGTGCTAAGGGACAGGGTTTGAACACTGAAGCTTTCTTT.

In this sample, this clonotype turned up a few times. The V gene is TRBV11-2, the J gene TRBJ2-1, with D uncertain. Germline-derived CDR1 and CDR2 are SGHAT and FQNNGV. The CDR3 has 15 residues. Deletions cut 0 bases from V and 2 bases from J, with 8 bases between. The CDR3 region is CASSLEFTPYNEQFF. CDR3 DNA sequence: TGTGCCAGCAGCTTAGAATTCACGCCCTACAATGAGCAGTTCTTC.

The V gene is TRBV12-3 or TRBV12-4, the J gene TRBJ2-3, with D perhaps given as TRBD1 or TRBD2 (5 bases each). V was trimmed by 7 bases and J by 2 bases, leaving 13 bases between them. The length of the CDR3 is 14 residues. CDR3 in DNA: TGTGCCAGCACCTCCTGGGGGAACACAGATACGCAGTATTTT. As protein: CASTSWGNTDTQYF.

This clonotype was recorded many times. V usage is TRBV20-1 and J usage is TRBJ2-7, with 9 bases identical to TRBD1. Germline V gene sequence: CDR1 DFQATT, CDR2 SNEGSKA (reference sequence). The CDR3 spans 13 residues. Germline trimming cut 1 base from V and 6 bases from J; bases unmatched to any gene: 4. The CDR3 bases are TGCAGTGCTAGAGCTACGACAGGGGGCGAGCAGTACTTC. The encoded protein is CSARATTGGEQYF.

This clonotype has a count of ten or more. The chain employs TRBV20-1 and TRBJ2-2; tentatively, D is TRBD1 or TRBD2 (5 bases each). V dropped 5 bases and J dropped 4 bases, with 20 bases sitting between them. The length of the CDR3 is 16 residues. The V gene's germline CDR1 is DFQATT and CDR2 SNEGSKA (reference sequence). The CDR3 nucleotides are TGCAGTGCTGCAAAAGGGACGGGCCCGGGCACCGGGGAGCTGTTTTTT. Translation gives CSAAKGTGPGTGELFF.

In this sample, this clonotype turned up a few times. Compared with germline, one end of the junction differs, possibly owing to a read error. CDR3 coding DNA: TGCAGTGCTAGTCCGGGACTAGCGGGAGGGAGAGAGTCCCAGTACTTC. It encodes CSASPGLAGGRESQYF. The chain carries TRBV20-1 and TRBJ2-5; 16 bases are a match to TRBD2. Germline V gene data show CDR1 as DFQATT and CDR2 as SNEGSKA (reference sequence). CDR3 length: 16 residues.

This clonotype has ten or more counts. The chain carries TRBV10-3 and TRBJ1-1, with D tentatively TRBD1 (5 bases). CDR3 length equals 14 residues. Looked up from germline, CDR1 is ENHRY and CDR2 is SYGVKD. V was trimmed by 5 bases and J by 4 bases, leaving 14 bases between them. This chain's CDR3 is CAISPLGEGTEAFF. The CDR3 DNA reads TGTGCCATCAGTCCCCTGGGGGAGGGCACTGAAGCTTTCTTT.

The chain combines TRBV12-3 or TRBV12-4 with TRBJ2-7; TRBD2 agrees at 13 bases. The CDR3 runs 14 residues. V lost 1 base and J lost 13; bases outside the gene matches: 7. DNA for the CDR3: TGTGCCAGCAGTTTAGGAGGGACTAGCGGGAAAGTATACTTC. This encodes CASSLGGTSGKVYF.

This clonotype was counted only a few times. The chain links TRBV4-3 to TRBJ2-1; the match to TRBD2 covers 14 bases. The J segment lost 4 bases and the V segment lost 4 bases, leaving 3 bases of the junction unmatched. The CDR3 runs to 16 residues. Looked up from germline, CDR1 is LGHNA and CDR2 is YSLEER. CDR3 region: CASSPGTSGSYNEQFF. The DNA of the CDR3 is TGCGCCAGCAGCCCCGGGACTAGCGGGAGTTACAATGAGCAGTTCTTC.

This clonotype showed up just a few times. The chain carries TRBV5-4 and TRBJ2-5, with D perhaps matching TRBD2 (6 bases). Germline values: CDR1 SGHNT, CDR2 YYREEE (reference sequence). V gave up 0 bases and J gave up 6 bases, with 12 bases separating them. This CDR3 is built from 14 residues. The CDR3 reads CASSLVGRGQTQYF. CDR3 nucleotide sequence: TGTGCCAGCAGCTTGGTCGGGCGGGGCCAGACCCAGTACTTC.

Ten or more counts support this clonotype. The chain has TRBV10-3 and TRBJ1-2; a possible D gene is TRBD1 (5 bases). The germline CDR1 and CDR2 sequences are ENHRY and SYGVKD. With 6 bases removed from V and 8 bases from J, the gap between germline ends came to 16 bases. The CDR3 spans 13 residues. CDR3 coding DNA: TGTGCCATCAGAACCGGGACGGAGATGGGCTACACCTTC. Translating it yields CAIRTGTEMGYTF.